These 3 T cell receptor beta chains share one sample of origin, sequenced in a study of beta chain features in type 1 diabetes. TCRB transcripts that were expressed got sequenced, as all of the isolated RNA had been reverse transcribed. Clones were sequenced by immunoSEQ multiplex PCR, and TCRdb holds only the in-frame ones, with some missing. The data show approximately 150,000 clones, more than 9% seen once. Sample: naive CD4+ T cells from blood. These receptors were taken from a man between 18 and 35 years old in good health.

The chain links TRBV5-8 to TRBJ1-2; 7 nucleotides align to TRBD1. The germline CDR1 and CDR2 sequences are SGHTS and YDEGEE. The CDR3 has 13 amino acids. V shed 4 bases, J shed 6 bases, and the junction held 6 bases outside the gene matches. This CDR3 is CASSRQGKNGYTF. CDR3 nucleotide sequence: TGTGCCAGCAGCCGACAGGGAAAGAATGGCTACACCTTC. The full variable domain, its missing parts supplied by reference TRBV5-8 and TRBJ1-2, is EAGVTQSPTHLIKTRGQQATLRCSPISGHTSVYWYQQALGLGLQFLLWYDEGEERNRGNFPPRFSGRQFPNYSSELNVNALELEDSALYLCASSRQGKNGYTFGSGTRLTVV.

CDR3 sequence reads: CAISDREDDGYTF. CDR3 coding DNA: TGTGCCATCAGTGACAGGGAGGATGATGGCTACACCTTC. The gene calls are TRBV10-3 and TRBJ1-2; D is perhaps TRBD1 (5 bases). The V gene lost 3 bases and the J gene lost 6 bases, with 11 bases spanning the gap. The CDR3 contains 13 residues. Germline V CDR1 and CDR2: ENHRY, SYGVKD.

This clone turned up a few times. The gene calls are TRBV7-2 and TRBJ2-5; 11 nucleotides match TRBD2. The CDR3 runs to 15 residues. Germline CDR1 is SGHTA and CDR2 is FQGNSA. V was pared by 3 bases and J by 4 bases, with 4 bases of the junction left unmatched. CDR3 coding DNA: TGTGCCAGCAGCTTTAGCGGACTAGCGGGAGAGACCCAGTACTTC. It codes for CASSFSGLAGETQYF. Based on the CDR3 plus reference TRBV7-2 and TRBJ2-5, the full variable domain is GAGVSQSPSNKVTEKGKDVELRCDPISGHTALYWYRQSLGQGLEFLIYFQGNSAPDKSGLPSDRFSAERTGGSVSTLTIQRTQQEDSAVYLCASSFSGLAGETQYFGPGTRLLVL.